This T cell receptor beta chain was captured by sequencing in a study of blood T cell repertoires in COVID-19. The CDR3 is made up of 15 amino acids. The germline gives CDR1 SGHTA, CDR2 FQGNSA. V was clipped by 3 bases and J by 7 bases; unmatched bases: 8. This table comes from immunoSEQ multiplex PCR, and its TCRdb copy is limited to in-frame clones, with some not included. The table records 200,000 to 250,000 clones, roughly four fifths of them present only once. The chain employs TRBV7-2 and TRBJ2-1, with 8 bases identical to TRBD2. Sequenced: peripheral blood. The TCR comes from a woman aged 60 to 75 with acute or convalescent COVID-19. The CDR3 sequence: CASSFGSGGSNEQFF. CDR3 in DNA: TGTGCCAGCAGCTTCGGCAGCGGGGGATCTAATGAGCAGTTCTTC.